This TCR beta chain came from a study of blood T cell repertoires in COVID-19 (dated by TCRdb to about 2020). Background for the entire study: The collaborator samples originated in the United States, Italy and Spain and spanned the acute and convalescent phases of COVID-19. The material from the prospective study consisted of cDNA or gDNA derived from T cells, B-cell-depleted T cells, or PBMCs. Where available, HLA class I and class II types were obtained from metadata supplied by the sample provider rather than from assay-based typing. Samples came from the ongoing ImmuneRACE study (first 160 participants) plus 1,254 subjects from 6 global collaborators. Deeply sampled blood TCRbeta repertoires from subjects exposed to, actively infected with, or recovered from COVID-19 were included in the dataset. A de-identified subject ID, COVID-19 status, age in years and sex were almost always included in the sample metadata. The repertoires were released in a freely available public database meant as a resource for research on the immune response to SARS-CoV-2. Overall study outcomes, separate from this receptor: The quantity of clinical and demographic metadata differed by source and by participant and was supplied without curation.

The immunoSEQ Assay, a bias-controlled multiplex PCR, was used to amplify TCRbeta CDR3 regions from genomic DNA. The authors' analysis ran thus. Within the assay, amplification of reference gene primers was used to estimate how many nucleated cells each sample contained. Sequence reads were collapsed and filtered to measure the absolute abundance of every unique TCRbeta CDR3 rearrangement. For each sample, productive Simpson clonality was calculated by taking the square root of Simpson's diversity index across productive rearrangements. Entries here come from immuneACCESS through TCRdb and include only in-frame sequences with V and J called. Some clones fail to appear in such tables; in the studies checked, an unresolved V gene covers under half of the shortfall, and the cause of the remainder is unknown. V and J calls and clone size are copied from that table; D and trimming were computed from the DNA. This sample gives 200,000 to 300,000 clones in total; nearly 90% of them show up just once. Just under 0.8% of the sample is taken by the ten largest.

Whole blood was collected in K2EDTA tubes by collaborating institutions according to the institutions' own protocols. Collaborator samples were shipped for TCRbeta analysis as frozen whole blood, isolated PBMCs, or DNA extracted from either sample type. This clone has a single count. No antigen is known for it. No clone much larger than this one lies a single base away; base qualities are absent. Relative to germline, V is missing 7 bases and J is missing 5 bases, with 7 bases of the junction outside any gene match. The CDR3 runs 15 residues from the cysteine to the phenylalanine. The CDR3 DNA has 45 bases and is translated from base 1. CDR1 and CDR2, looked up from the germline V gene (reference sequence), are LNHDA and SQIVND.

This clonotype was obtained from a young woman with acute or convalescent COVID-19. The chain uses TRBV19 and TRBJ2-1, and TRBD2 matches 11 of the central bases. The sequencing input was peripheral blood. The CDR3 here reads CASTTATSGNNEQFF. The nucleotides read TGTGCCAGTACCACGGCGACTAGCGGGAACAATGAGCAGTTCTTC.